Shown below are 28 T cell receptor beta chains from a single sample sequenced in a study of T-cell reconstitution after alpha-beta-depleted transplantation in children. Unique molecular identifiers were built into the TCRbeta library. MiXCR, run by TCRdb on the PCR reads, gives a single entry per CDR3 protein. The table has about 540,000 distinct CDR3 sequences, around 17% seen once; the top ten hold 2.5% to 3.5%. Source: PBMCs from the stem cell graft donor, taken from the stem cell graft. The source is a human donor who donated a stem cell graft to a child with acute lymphoblastic leukemia.

This chain connects TRBV28 to TRBJ2-7, with TRBD2 matching 10 bases. The V gene end was trimmed by 4 bases and the J gene end by 3 bases; junction bases not matched to a gene: 9. CDR3 length equals 16 residues. The V gene's germline CDR1 is MDHEN and CDR2 SYDVKM. Here the CDR3 reads CASSSPLAGEDYEQYF. The CDR3 bases are TGTGCCAGCAGTTCCCCGCTAGCGGGGGAAGACTACGAGCAGTACTTC.

This clonotype turned up a few times. The genes are TRBV7-8 and TRBJ1-5; no firm D call. V was trimmed by 5 bases and J by 1 base, leaving 12 bases between them. The length of the CDR3 is 15 residues. CDR1 is SGHVS and CDR2 is FQNEAQ in the germline V gene. The CDR3: CASSELDGSNQPQHF. The CDR3 region has the DNA TGTGCCAGCAGCGAGCTGGACGGGAGCAATCAGCCCCAGCATTTT.

V gene TRBV7-9 combines with J gene TRBJ1-1, with D hard to call. V was shortened by 10 bases and J by 6 bases, with 9 bases between the two germline ends. Germline V CDR1 and CDR2: SEHNR, FQNEAQ (reference sequence). The length of the CDR3 is 10 residues. This CDR3 reads CATSKSEAFF. The CDR3, as DNA: TGTGCCACCTCGAAATCTGAAGCTTTCTTT.

The chain has TRBV5-1 and TRBJ1-1; D perhaps matches TRBD1 (5 bases). V lost 4 bases and J lost 1, with 14 bases in between. Germline V gives CDR1 SGHRS, CDR2 YFSETQ. The CDR3 totals 15 residues. The CDR3 here is CASSPFYGANTEAFF. As DNA, the CDR3 is TGCGCCAGCAGCCCTTTTTACGGGGCGAACACTGAAGCTTTCTTT.

There are a few counts of this clonotype. The genes are TRBV7-9 and TRBJ1-2; maybe TRBD1 (5 bases). There are 16 residues in the CDR3. The germline V gene has CDR1 SEHNR and CDR2 FQNEAQ (reference sequence). V lost 1 base, J lost 3 bases, and 15 bases lay in between. This CDR3 reads CASSLDMTGGDYGYTF. CDR3 sequence (DNA): TGTGCCAGCAGCTTAGACATGACTGGGGGGGACTATGGCTACACCTTC.

In its sample, this clonotype was seen a few times. The V gene is TRBV5-1, the J gene TRBJ2-2, with no clear D. The ends were cut back, 2 bases at V and 0 bases at J, with 5 bases in the middle. CDR1 is SGHRS, CDR2 YFSETQ, per germline. The CDR3 contains 14 residues. CDR3 nucleotides: TGCGCCAGCAGCTTTGAGCCGAACACCGGGGAGCTGTTTTTT. This gives the protein CASSFEPNTGELFF. Looking up the rest from reference TRBV5-1 and TRBJ2-2 gives the full variable domain: KAGVTQTPRYLIKTRGQQVTLSCSPISGHRSVSWYQQTPGQGLQFLFEYFSETQRNKGNFPGRFSGRQFSNSRSEMNVSTLELGDSALYLCASSFEPNTGELFFGEGSRLTVL.

This clonotype appeared a few times. The V gene is TRBV5-1, the J gene TRBJ2-1; TRBD1 matches at 9 bases. Germline CDR1 and CDR2: SGHRS and YFSETQ. The V gene end was trimmed by 3 bases and the J gene end by 3 bases; junction bases not matched to a gene: 10. The CDR3 totals 17 residues. CDR3 DNA sequence: TGCGCCAGCAGCTGGACGGCCGGGACAGGGATCTACAATGAGCAGTTCTTC. Encoded protein: CASSWTAGTGIYNEQFF.

V is TRBV5-1 and J is TRBJ2-5, with D unclear. Germline values: CDR1 SGHRS, CDR2 YFSETQ. CDR3 length: 15 amino acids. Trimming pared 3 bases from V and 1 base from J, leaving 13 bases between. CDR3 region: CASSSVSLFQETQYF. The CDR3, as DNA: TGCGCCAGCAGCTCCGTTTCCCTCTTCCAAGAGACCCAGTACTTC.

This clonotype was detected once. The CDR3 protein is CASSGRTTGVDYNEQFF. The CDR3 nucleotides read TGTGCCAGCAGTGGCCGTACCACAGGGGTCGACTACAATGAGCAGTTCTTC. The rearrangement joins TRBV27 to TRBJ2-1, with 7 bases matching TRBD1. The V and J ends lost 5 bases and 3 bases, in that order; junction bases with no gene match: 13. The CDR3 spans 17 residues. Per germline, CDR1 MNHEY and CDR2 SMNVEV (reference sequence).

This chain uses TRBV29-1 with TRBJ2-1; D is undetermined. The CDR3 is made up of 11 amino acids. V dropped 1 base and J dropped 7 bases, with 5 bases sitting between them. CDR1 and CDR2 (germline): SQVTM, ANQGSEA. The CDR3 spells CSVEGVNEQFF. CDR3 sequence (DNA): TGCAGCGTTGAAGGGGTAAATGAGCAGTTCTTC.

As DNA, the CDR3 is TGTGCCAGCAGCTTAGACCCTGCTGGAAACACCATATATTTT. Its protein is CASSLDPAGNTIYF. V and J are TRBV7-2 and TRBJ1-3; D unclear. The CDR3 contains 14 residues. CDR1 and CDR2 from the germline V gene are SGHTA and FQGNSA. Trimming took off 1 base at V and 2 bases at J, with 6 bases between the two ends.

This clonotype was observed a handful of times. The rearrangement joins TRBV29-1 to TRBJ2-7; TRBD2 matches 13 bases. Looked up from germline, CDR1 is SQVTM and CDR2 is ANQGSEA. Trimming removed 7 bases from V and 2 bases from J; junction bases left unmatched: 2. This CDR3 spans 13 amino acids. The CDR3 sequence is CSAGTSGAYEQYF. CDR3 bases: TGCAGCGCCGGGACTAGCGGGGCCTACGAGCAGTACTTC.

The chain joins TRBV27 to TRBJ2-1, with 8 bases identical to TRBD2. CDR3 length equals 15 residues. Germline V CDR1 and CDR2: MNHEY, SMNVEV (reference sequence). V lost 4 bases to trimming and J lost 5 bases; unmatched junction nucleotides: 7. CDR3 residues: CASSSRLARDNEQFF. CDR3 coding DNA: TGTGCCAGCAGTTCCCGACTAGCGAGGGACAATGAGCAGTTCTTC.

The chain carries TRBV19 and TRBJ2-1; 7 bases are shared with TRBD2. This CDR3 is built from 17 residues. CDR1 is LNHDA, CDR2 SQIVND, per germline (reference sequence). V was pared by 7 bases and J by 3 bases, with 15 bases of the junction left unmatched. Here the CDR3 DNA reads TGTGCCAGTACTAGAGCGGGATTAAGCCTCGTCTACAATGAGCAGTTCTTC. Residues: CASTRAGLSLVYNEQFF. Using reference TRBV19 and TRBJ2-1 for the parts outside the CDR3, the full variable domain is DGGITQSPKYLFRKEGQNVTLSCEQNLNHDAMYWYRQDPGQGLRLIYYSQIVNDFQKGDIAEGYSVSREKKESFPLTVTSAQKNPTAFYLCASTRAGLSLVYNEQFFGPGTRLTVL.

V gene TRBV5-1 combines with J gene TRBJ2-3; no reliable D call. V lost 0 bases and J 0 bases, leaving 11 bases between the germline ends. The CDR3 is 16 residues long. The germline V gene has CDR1 SGHRS and CDR2 YFSETQ. DNA for the CDR3: TGCGCCAGCAGCTTGGGAGCAGTCACTAGCACAGATACGCAGTATTTT. Protein: CASSLGAVTSTDTQYF.

This clonotype was seen ten or more times. The rearrangement joins TRBV12-3 or TRBV12-4 to TRBJ2-4, with 8 bases identical to TRBD1. V shed 5 bases, J shed 2 bases, and the junction held 8 bases outside the gene matches. There are 16 residues in the CDR3. CDR3 amino acids: CASSPRQGRTKNIQYF. The CDR3 nucleotides are TGTGCCAGCAGTCCCCGACAGGGGAGGACCAAAAACATTCAGTACTTC.

This rearrangement joins TRBV13 to TRBJ2-1; a possible D gene is TRBD2 (6 bases). The CDR3 runs to 15 residues. The ends were cut back, 5 bases at V and 3 bases at J, with 14 bases in the middle. CDR1 and CDR2 from the germline V gene are PRHDT and FYEKMQ (reference sequence). The CDR3 DNA follows: TGTGCCAGCAGCCTAGAGTCTAGCGTCTACAATGAGCAGTTCTTC. Encoded protein: CASSLESSVYNEQFF.

There are a few counts of this clonotype. The chain carries TRBV4-1 and TRBJ2-7, with D tentatively TRBD1 (6 bases). The germline V gene encodes CDR1 MGHRA and CDR2 YSYEKL. V lost 3 bases, J lost 0 bases, and 15 bases lay in between. The CDR3 length is 16 residues. CDR3 in DNA: TGCGCCAGCAGCCAGGCCTGGGACAAAAGCTCCTACGAGCAGTACTTC. It encodes CASSQAWDKSSYEQYF.

This clonotype was seen a few times. The rearrangement joins TRBV4-1 to TRBJ2-7; maybe TRBD1 (5 bases). Germline V lookup: CDR1 MGHRA, CDR2 YSYEKL. The CDR3 spans 12 residues. Deletions cut 1 base from V and 7 bases from J, with 8 bases between. The CDR3 reads CASSQAGWEQYF. As DNA, the CDR3 is TGCGCCAGCAGCCAAGCAGGGTGGGAGCAGTACTTC.

The rearrangement links TRBV7-9 to TRBJ1-2, with 8 positions matching TRBD1. Germline V gives CDR1 SEHNR, CDR2 FQNEAQ (reference sequence). The CDR3 has 16 amino acids. With 5 bases clipped from V and 4 bases from J, the junction kept 12 bases outside the gene matches. CDR3 in DNA: TGTGCCAGCAGCCCCATACCGACAGGGGCGTTCTATGGCTACACCTTC. Residues: CASSPIPTGAFYGYTF.

This chain connects TRBV5-1 to TRBJ2-5; 7 positions agree with TRBD1. Looked up from germline, CDR1 is SGHRS and CDR2 is YFSETQ. CDR3 length: 16 residues. J was trimmed by 4 bases and V by 0 bases; bases with no gene match: 9. The CDR3 DNA is TGCGCCAGCAGCTTGGTTCGAGGGGGCTACGGAGAGACCCAGTACTTC. Protein sequence: CASSLVRGGYGETQYF. Using reference TRBV5-1 and TRBJ2-5 for the parts outside the CDR3, the full variable domain is KAGVTQTPRYLIKTRGQQVTLSCSPISGHRSVSWYQQTPGQGLQFLFEYFSETQRNKGNFPGRFSGRQFSNSRSEMNVSTLELGDSALYLCASSLVRGGYGETQYFGPGTRLLVL.

The gene calls are TRBV20-1 and TRBJ1-5; 7 nucleotides line up with TRBD1. V lost 6 bases, J lost 3 bases, and 11 bases stayed unmatched. Germline CDR1 is DFQATT and CDR2 is SNEGSKA (reference sequence). This CDR3 has 15 residues. Here the CDR3 DNA reads TGCAGTGCCCAGGGACAGCTTTCATCCAATCAGCCCCAGCATTTT. Translating gives CSAQGQLSSNQPQHF.

The chain couples TRBV6-5 to TRBJ2-7, with 7 nucleotides matching TRBD1. The CDR3 is made up of 14 amino acids. With V trimmed by 4 bases and J by 4 bases, 7 bases remained unmatched. Per germline, CDR1 MNHEY and CDR2 SVGAGI. The CDR3 region is CASSFSPQGYEQYF. The CDR3 bases are TGTGCCAGCAGTTTTAGTCCACAGGGGTACGAGCAGTACTTC.

A few counts support this clonotype. The V and J genes are TRBV12-3 or TRBV12-4 and TRBJ2-1; TRBD2 agrees at 9 bases. The V gene end was trimmed by 3 bases and the J gene end by 7 bases; junction bases not matched to a gene: 10. The CDR3 runs 16 residues. CDR3 coding DNA: TGTGCCAGCAGTTTGAGTGTAGCGGGAGAGAAAAATGAGCAGTTCTTC. Translating it yields CASSLSVAGEKNEQFF.

The V call is TRBV5-1, the J call TRBJ1-1; possible D gene TRBD1, 6 bases. In germline, CDR1 is SGHRS, CDR2 YFSETQ. The CDR3 runs 16 residues. V was trimmed by 0 bases and J by 2 bases, leaving 14 bases between them. CDR3 in amino acids: CASSLVGGASNTEAFF. The CDR3 DNA sequence: TGCGCCAGCAGCTTGGTAGGGGGGGCATCTAACACTGAAGCTTTCTTT.

This clonotype was observed a handful of times. As DNA, the CDR3 is TGCAGTGCTAGCACCAACCTCTATGGCTACACCTTC. Amino acids: CSASTNLYGYTF. The chain employs TRBV20-1 and TRBJ1-2; no definite D call. Germline CDR1 and CDR2: DFQATT and SNEGSKA (reference sequence). Trimming took 3 bases from V and 4 from J, leaving 9 bases between them. CDR3 size: 12 residues.

This chain uses TRBV27 with TRBJ1-1; D call uncertain. V dropped 0 bases and J dropped 7 bases, with 9 bases sitting between them. This CDR3 is 13 amino acids long. Per the germline V gene, CDR1 is MNHEY and CDR2 is SMNVEV (reference sequence). CDR3 sequence (DNA): TGTGCCAGCAGTTTATCGATCCGGGGTGAAGCTTTCTTT. Residues: CASSLSIRGEAFF.

In its sample, this clonotype was seen many times. This sequence joins TRBV5-1 and TRBJ1-1; no reliable D call. This CDR3 has 14 residues. The germline V and J ends were trimmed by 1 base and 1 base, with 8 bases remaining between them. Germline values: CDR1 SGHRS, CDR2 YFSETQ. CDR3 sequence: CASSLTNGNTEAFF. CDR3 DNA sequence: TGCGCCAGCAGCTTGACGAACGGGAACACTGAAGCTTTCTTT.